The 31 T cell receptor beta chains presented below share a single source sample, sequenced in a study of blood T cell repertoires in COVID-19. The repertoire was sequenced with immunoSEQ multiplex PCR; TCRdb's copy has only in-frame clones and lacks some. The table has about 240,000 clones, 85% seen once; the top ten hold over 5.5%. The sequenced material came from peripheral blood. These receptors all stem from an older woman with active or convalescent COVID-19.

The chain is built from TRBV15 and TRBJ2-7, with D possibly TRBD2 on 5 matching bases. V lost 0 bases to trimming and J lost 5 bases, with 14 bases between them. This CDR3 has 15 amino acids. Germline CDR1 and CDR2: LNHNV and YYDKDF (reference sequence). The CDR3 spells CATSRDSGFPNEQYF. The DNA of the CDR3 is TGTGCCACCAGCAGAGATTCGGGGTTCCCCAACGAGCAGTACTTC.

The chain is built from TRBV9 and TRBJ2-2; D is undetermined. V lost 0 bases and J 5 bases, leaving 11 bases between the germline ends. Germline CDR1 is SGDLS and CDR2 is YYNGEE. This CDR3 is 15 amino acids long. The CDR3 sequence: CASSVGASLTGELFF. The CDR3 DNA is TGTGCCAGCAGCGTAGGGGCTTCTCTTACCGGGGAGCTGTTTTTT.

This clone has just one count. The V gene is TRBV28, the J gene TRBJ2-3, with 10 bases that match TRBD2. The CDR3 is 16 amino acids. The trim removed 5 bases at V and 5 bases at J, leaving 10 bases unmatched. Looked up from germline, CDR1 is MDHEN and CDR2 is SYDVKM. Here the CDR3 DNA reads TGTGCCAGCAGTACGACAAGCGGGGGGGCGGGAGATACGCAGTATTTT. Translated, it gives CASSTTSGGAGDTQYF.

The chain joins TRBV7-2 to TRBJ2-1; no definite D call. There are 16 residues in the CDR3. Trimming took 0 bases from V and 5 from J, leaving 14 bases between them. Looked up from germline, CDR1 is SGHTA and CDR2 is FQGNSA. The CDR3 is CASSLAPRSFNNEQFF. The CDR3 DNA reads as TGTGCCAGCAGCTTAGCTCCCCGGAGTTTTAACAATGAGCAGTTCTTC.

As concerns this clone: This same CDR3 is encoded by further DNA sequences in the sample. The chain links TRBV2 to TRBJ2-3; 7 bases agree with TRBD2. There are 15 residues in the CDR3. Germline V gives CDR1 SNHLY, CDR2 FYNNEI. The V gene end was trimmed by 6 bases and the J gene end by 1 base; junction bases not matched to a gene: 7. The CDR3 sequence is CASRLGLAGTDTQYF. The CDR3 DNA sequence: TGTGCCAGCAGGCTGGGGCTAGCGGGCACAGATACGCAGTATTTT.

The CDR3 DNA reads TGTGCCTGGAGTGTATATACTAGCGGGAGGCCTCAAGAGACCCAGTACTTC. Its protein is CAWSVYTSGRPQETQYF. This chain links TRBV30 with TRBJ2-5, with 12 nucleotides matching TRBD2. This CDR3 has 17 residues. V lost 0 bases to trimming and J lost 2 bases; unmatched junction nucleotides: 7. The V gene's germline CDR1 is GTSNPN and CDR2 SVGIG (reference sequence).

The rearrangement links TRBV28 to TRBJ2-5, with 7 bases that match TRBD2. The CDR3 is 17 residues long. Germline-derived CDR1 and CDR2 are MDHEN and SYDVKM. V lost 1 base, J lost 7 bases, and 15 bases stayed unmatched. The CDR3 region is CASSLFAMTSIGGTQYF. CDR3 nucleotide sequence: TGTGCCAGCAGTTTATTCGCGATGACTAGCATTGGTGGGACCCAGTACTTC.

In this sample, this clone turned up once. CDR3 region: CASSAGASSNEQFF. The CDR3 nucleotides are TGCGCCAGCAGCGCGGGGGCCTCCTCAAATGAGCAGTTCTTC. The V gene is TRBV5-1, the J gene TRBJ2-1, with D perhaps matching TRBD2 (7 bases). CDR3 length: 14 residues. Per the germline V gene, CDR1 is SGHRS and CDR2 is YFSETQ. Between the trimmed V and J ends, which lost 4 bases and 7 bases, there was a span of 15 bases.

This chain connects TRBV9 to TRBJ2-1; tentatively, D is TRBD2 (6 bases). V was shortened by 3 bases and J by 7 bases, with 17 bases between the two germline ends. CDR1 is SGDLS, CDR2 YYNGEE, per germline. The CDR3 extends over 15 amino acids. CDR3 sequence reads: CASSAGGQEGNEQFF. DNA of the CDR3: TGTGCCAGCAGCGCCGGTGGGCAGGAGGGGAATGAGCAGTTCTTC.

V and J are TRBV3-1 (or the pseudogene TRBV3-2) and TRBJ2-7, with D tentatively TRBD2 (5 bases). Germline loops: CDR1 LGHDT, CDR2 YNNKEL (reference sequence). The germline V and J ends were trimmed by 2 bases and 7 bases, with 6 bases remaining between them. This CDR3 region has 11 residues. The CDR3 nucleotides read TGTGCCAGCAGCCAAACGGGAGAGCAGTACTTC. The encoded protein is CASSQTGEQYF.

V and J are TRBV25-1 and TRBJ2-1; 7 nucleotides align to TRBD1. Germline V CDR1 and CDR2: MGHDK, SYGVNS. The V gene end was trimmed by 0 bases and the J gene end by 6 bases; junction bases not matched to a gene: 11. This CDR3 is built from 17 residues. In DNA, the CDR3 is TGTGCCAGCAGTGAATATAAAACAGGGGTTGAAGGCAATGAGCAGTTCTTC. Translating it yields CASSEYKTGVEGNEQFF.

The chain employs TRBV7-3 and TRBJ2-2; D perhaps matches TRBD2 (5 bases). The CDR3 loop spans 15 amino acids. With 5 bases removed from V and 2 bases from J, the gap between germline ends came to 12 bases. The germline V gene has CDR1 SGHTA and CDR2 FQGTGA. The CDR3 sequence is CASSPHTGNTGELFF. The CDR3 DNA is TGTGCCAGCAGCCCGCATACGGGAAACACCGGGGAGCTGTTTTTT.

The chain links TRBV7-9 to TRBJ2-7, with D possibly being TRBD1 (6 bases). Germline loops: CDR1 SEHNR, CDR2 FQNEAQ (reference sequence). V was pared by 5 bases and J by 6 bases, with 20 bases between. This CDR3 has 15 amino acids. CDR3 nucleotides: TGTGCCAGCAGCATGGGGCCCCCTACAGGGTCCGAGCAGTACGTC. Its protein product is CASSMGPPTGSEQYV.

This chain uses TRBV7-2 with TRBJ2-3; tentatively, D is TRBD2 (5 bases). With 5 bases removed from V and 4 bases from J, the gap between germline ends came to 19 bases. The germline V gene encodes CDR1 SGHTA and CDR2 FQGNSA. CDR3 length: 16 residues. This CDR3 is CASSEFGMSGSDTQYF. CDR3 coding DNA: TGTGCCAGCAGCGAATTTGGTATGAGCGGCTCAGATACGCAGTATTTT.

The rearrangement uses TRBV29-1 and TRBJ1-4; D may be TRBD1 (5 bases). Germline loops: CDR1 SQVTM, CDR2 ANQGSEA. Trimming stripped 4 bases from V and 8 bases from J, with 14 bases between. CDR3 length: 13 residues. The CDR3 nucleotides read TGCAGCGTTGCCCAACAGGAAGACGAAAAACTGTTTTTT. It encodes CSVAQQEDEKLFF.

DNA for the CDR3: TGTGCCAGCAGCCTCCGGGGGACAGGGAATCCTGGGGCCAACGTCCTGACTTTC. Residues: CASSLRGTGNPGANVLTF. V gene TRBV3-1 (or the pseudogene TRBV3-2) combines with J gene TRBJ2-6, with TRBD1 matching 9 bases. This CDR3 has 18 amino acids. In germline, CDR1 is LGHDT, CDR2 YNNKEL (reference sequence). V was clipped by 4 bases and J by 2 bases; unmatched bases: 9.

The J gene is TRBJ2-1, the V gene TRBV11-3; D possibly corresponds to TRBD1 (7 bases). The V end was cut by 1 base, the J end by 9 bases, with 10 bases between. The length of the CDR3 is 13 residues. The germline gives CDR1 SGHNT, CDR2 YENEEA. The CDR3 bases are TGTGCCAGCAGCTTAGTCCAGGGGGGTGAGCAGTTCTTC. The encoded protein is CASSLVQGGEQFF.

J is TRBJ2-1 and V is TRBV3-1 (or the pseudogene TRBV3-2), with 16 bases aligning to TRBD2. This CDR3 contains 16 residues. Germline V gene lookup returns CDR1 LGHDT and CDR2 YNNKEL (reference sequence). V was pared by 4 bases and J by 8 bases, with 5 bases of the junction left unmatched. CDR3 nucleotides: TGTGCCAGCAGCCGAGGGACTAGCGGGGGGGCCTATGAGCAGTTCTTC. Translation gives CASSRGTSGGAYEQFF.

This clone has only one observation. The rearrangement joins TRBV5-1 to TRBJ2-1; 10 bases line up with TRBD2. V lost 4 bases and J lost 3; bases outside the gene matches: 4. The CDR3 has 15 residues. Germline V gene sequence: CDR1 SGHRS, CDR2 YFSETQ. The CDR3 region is CASSPGTSVYNEQFF. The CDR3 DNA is TGCGCCAGCAGCCCGGGGACTAGCGTCTACAATGAGCAGTTCTTC.

CDR3 amino acids: CASSSRVFGSYEQYF. Here the CDR3 DNA reads TGTGCCAGCAGTTCCAGGGTGTTTGGCTCCTACGAGCAGTACTTC. This chain connects TRBV11-3 to TRBJ2-7; maybe TRBD1 (5 bases). The CDR3 contains 15 residues. V was pared by 6 bases and J by 0 bases, with 15 bases between. Per the germline V gene, CDR1 is SGHNT and CDR2 is YENEEA.

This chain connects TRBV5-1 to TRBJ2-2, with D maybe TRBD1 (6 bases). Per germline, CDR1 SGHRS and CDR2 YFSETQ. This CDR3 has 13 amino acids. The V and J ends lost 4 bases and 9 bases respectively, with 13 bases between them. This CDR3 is CASSLEQGRELFF. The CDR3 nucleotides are TGCGCCAGCAGCCTGGAACAGGGCCGGGAGCTGTTTTTT.

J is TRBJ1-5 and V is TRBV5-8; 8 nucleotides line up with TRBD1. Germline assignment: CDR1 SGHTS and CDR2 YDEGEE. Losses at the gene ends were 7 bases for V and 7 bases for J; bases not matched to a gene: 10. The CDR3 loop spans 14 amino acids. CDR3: CASGPGQGTQPQHF. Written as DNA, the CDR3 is TGTGCCAGCGGACCCGGACAGGGTACCCAGCCCCAGCATTTT.

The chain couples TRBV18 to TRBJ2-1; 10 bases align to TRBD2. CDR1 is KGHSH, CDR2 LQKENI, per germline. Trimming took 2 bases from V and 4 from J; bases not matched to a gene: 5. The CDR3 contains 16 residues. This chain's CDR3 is CASSPINSGGYNEQFF. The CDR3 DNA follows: TGTGCCAGCTCACCAATCAATAGCGGGGGGTACAATGAGCAGTTCTTC.

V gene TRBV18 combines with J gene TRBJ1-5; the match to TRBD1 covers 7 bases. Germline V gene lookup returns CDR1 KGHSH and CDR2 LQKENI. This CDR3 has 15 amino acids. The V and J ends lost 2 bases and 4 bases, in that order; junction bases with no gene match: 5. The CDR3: CASSPRGGSNQPQHF. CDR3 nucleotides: TGTGCCAGCTCACCAAGAGGGGGCTCTAATCAGCCCCAGCATTTT.

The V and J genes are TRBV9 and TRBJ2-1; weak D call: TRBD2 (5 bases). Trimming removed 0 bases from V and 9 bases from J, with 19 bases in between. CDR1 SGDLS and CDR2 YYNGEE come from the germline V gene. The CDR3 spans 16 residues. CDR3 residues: CASSVVVGVPTPEQFF. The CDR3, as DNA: TGTGCCAGCAGCGTAGTAGTGGGAGTCCCAACCCCTGAGCAGTTCTTC.

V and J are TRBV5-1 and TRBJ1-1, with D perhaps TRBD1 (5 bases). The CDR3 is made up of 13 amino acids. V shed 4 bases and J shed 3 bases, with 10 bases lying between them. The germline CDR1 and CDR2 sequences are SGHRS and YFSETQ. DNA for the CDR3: TGCGCCAGCAGCCGGGGGGGTGACACTGAAGCTTTCTTT. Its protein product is CASSRGGDTEAFF.

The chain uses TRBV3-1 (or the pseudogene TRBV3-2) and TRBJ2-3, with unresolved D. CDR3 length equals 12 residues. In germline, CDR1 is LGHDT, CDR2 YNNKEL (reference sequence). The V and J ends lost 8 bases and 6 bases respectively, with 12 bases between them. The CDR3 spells CASGFISDTQYF. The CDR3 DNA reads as TGTGCCAGCGGCTTTATTTCGGATACGCAGTATTTT.

The DNA for the CDR3 is TGTGCCAGCTCACCAGCGAGGACAGGGGATGGCTACACCTTC. It is translated as CASSPARTGDGYTF. The chain joins TRBV18 to TRBJ1-2; 9 positions agree with TRBD1. The V gene's germline CDR1 is KGHSH and CDR2 LQKENI. The V gene end was trimmed by 2 bases and the J gene end by 6 bases; junction bases not matched to a gene: 4. The CDR3 is made up of 14 amino acids.

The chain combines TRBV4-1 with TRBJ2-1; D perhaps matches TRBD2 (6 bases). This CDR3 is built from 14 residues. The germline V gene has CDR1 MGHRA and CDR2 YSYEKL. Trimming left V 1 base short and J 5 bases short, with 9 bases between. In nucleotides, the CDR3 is TGCGCCAGCAGCCAAGTAGCGGTCAACAATGAGCAGTTCTTC. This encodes CASSQVAVNNEQFF.

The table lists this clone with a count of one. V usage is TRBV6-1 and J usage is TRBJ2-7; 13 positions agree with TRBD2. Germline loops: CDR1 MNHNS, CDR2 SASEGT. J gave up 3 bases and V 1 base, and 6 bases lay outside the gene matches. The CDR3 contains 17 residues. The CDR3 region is CASSEVLGLAGNYEQYF. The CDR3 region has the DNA TGTGCCAGCAGTGAAGTATTGGGACTAGCGGGGAACTACGAGCAGTACTTC.

The CDR3 spells CASRPTSGRSTRADTQYF. DNA of the CDR3: TGTGCCAGCAGGCCTACTAGCGGGAGATCGACTAGGGCAGATACGCAGTATTTT. The J gene is TRBJ2-3, the V gene TRBV2, with 11 bases fitting TRBD2. Germline V gives CDR1 SNHLY, CDR2 FYNNEI. Unmatched junction bases numbered 15, after V lost 6 bases and J lost 4 bases. The CDR3 has 18 amino acids.